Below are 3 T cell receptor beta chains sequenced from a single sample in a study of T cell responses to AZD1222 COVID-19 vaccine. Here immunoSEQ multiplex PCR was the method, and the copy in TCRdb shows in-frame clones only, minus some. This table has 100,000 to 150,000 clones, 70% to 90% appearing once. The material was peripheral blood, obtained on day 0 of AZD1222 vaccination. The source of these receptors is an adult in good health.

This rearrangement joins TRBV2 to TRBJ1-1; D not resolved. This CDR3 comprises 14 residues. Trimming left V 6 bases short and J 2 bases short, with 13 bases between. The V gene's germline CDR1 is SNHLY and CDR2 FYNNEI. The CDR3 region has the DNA TGTGCCAGCAGGAAGGACGGATTAAACACTGAAGCTTTCTTT. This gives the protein CASRKDGLNTEAFF.

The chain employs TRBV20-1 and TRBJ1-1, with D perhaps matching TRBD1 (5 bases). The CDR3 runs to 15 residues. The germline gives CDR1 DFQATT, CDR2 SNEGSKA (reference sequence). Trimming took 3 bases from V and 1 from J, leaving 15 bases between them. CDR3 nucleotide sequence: TGCAGTGCTAGTGTTGCAGGGCTTCCGAACACTGAAGCTTTCTTT. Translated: CSASVAGLPNTEAFF.

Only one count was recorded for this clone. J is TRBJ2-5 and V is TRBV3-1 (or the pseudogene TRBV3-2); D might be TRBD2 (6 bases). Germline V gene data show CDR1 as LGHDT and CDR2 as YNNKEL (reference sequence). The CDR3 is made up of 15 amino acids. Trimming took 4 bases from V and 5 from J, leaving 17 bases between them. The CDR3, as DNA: TGTGCCAGCAGCCCCGGCCGGGCGGGATGGGAGACCCAGTACTTC. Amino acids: CASSPGRAGWETQYF.